Detailed here is one TCR beta chain. The antigen remains undetermined. V dropped 3 bases and J dropped 8 bases, with 10 bases sitting between them. The CDR3 length is 12 residues. Germline V CDR1 and CDR2: SNHLY, FYNNEI. The repertoire was sequenced with immunoSEQ multiplex PCR; TCRdb's copy has only in-frame clones and lacks some. This table has around 91,000 clones, approximately 88% appearing once. The data were taken from a study of PD-1 blockade in classical Hodgkin lymphoma. Study-level results: Compared with healthy donors, newly diagnosed patients reportedly showed lower baseline TCR diversity.

Relapse after autologous stem cell transplantation occurred in every patient, and brentuximab vedotin exposure varied. Material: peripheral blood mononuclear cells (PBMCs), obtained at baseline. The chain carries TRBV2 and TRBJ1-1; D is ambiguous. This receptor was identified in a human donor with classical Hodgkin lymphoma. DNA of the CDR3: TGTGCCAGCAGTGATCGGGGAGCGGAAGCTTTCTTT. Protein product: CASSDRGAEAFF.